The entry below describes one T cell receptor beta chain. The sample comes from a study of blood T cell repertoires in COVID-19. About the study: COVID-19 samples, acute and convalescent, were from the United States, Italy and Spain. Sample material is recorded as cDNA or gDNA derived from T cells, B-cell-depleted T cells, or PBMCs.

This CDR3 is 18 amino acids long. The V gene's germline CDR1 is SEHNR and CDR2 FQNEAQ (reference sequence). Germline trimming cut 0 bases from V and 5 bases from J; bases unmatched to any gene: 11. In the study's own analysis: Reference gene primer amplification gave nucleated cell count estimates. Some clones are missing from TCRdb's copy, which holds only in-frame ones; the method was immunoSEQ multiplex PCR. That table gives V, J and clone size, and the DNA gave D and trimming. The data show hundreds of thousands of clones, with 75% to 90% seen just once and 2.4% held by the top ten. The TCR comes from a young woman who had recovered from COVID-19. Sequenced material: PBMCs or T cells enriched from blood (not recorded which). The chain joins TRBV7-9 to TRBJ2-5; 11 bases align to TRBD2. The CDR3 DNA reads as TGTGCCAGCAGCTTAGCGCGCCTAGCGGGGGGACTCCCGGAGACCCAGTACTTC. It is translated as CASSLARLAGGLPETQYF.